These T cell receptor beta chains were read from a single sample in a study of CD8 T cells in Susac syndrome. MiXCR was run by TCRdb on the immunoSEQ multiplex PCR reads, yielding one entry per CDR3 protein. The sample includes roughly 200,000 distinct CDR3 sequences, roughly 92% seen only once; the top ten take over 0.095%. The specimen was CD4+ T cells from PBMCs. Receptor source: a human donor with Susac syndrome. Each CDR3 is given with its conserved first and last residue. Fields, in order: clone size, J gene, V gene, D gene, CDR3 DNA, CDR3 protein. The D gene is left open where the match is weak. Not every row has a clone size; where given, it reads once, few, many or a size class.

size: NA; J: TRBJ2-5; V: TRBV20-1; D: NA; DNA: TGCAGTGCTAGAGATCGGAGGGAGACCCAGTACTTC; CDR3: CSARDRRETQYF
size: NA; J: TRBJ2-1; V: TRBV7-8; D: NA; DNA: TGTGCCAGCAGCATTAACAGGGCTGGCGAGCAGTTCTTC; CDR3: CASSINRAGEQFF
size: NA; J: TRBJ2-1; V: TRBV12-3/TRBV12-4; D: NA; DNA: TGTGCCAGCAGGGGTGCTGGCTACAATGAGCAGTTCTTC; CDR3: CASRGAGYNEQFF
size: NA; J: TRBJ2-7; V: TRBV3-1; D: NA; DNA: TGTGCCAGCAGCCAGACCCGAGGGGCGAGCGAGCAGTACTTC; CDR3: CASSQTRGASEQYF
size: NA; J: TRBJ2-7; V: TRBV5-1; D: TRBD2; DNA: TGCGCCAGCAGGGAGCTAGCGGGGTACTCCTACGAGCAGTACTTC; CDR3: CASRELAGYSYEQYF
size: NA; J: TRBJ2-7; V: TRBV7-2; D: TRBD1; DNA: TGTGCCAGCAGCTTAGTGGGGACAGGGGCATCCTACGAGCAGTACTTC; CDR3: CASSLVGTGASYEQYF
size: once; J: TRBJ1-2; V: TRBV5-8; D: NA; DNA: TGTGCCAGCAGCTTGGTCTCGCAAGCAATTAACTATGGCTACACCTTC; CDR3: CASSLVSQAINYGYTF
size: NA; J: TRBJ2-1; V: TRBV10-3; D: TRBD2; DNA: TGTGCCATCAGTGAGACGGGCGGGGGGAGGAATGAGCAGTTCTTC; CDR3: CAISETGGGRNEQFF
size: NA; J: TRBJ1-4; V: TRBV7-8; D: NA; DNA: TGTGCCAGCAGCTTAGGGTGGACGGGGGGCATGAATGAAAAACTGTTTTTT; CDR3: CASSLGWTGGMNEKLFF
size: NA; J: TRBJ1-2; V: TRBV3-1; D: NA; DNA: TGTGCCAGCAGCCAAGATTCGACTAACACCGGGGGCTACACCTTC; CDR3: CASSQDSTNTGGYTF
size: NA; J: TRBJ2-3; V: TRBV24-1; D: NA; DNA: TGTGCCACCAGTGATGCTAGCACAGATACGCAGTATTTT; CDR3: CATSDASTDTQYF
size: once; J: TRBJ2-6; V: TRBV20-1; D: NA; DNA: TGCAGTGCTCAACACAGCTCTGGGGCCAACGTCCTGACTTTC; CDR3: CSAQHSSGANVLTF